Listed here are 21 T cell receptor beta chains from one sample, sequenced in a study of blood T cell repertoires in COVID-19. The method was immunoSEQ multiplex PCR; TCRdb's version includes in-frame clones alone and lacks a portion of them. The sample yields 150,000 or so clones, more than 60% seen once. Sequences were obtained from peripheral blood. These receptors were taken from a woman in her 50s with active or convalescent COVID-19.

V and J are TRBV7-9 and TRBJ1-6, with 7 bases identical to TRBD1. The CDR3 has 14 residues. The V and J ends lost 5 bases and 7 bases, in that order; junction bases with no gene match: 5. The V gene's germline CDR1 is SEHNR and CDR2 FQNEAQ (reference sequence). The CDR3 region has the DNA TGTGCCAGCAGCCGTGACAGGGAGAATTCACCCCTCCACTTT. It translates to CASSRDRENSPLHF. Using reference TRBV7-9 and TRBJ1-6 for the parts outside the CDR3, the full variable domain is DTGVSQNPRHKITKRGQNVTFRCDPISEHNRLYWYRQTLGQGPEFLTYFQNEAQLEKSRLLSDRFSAERPKGSFSTLEIQRTEQGDSAMYLCASSRDRENSPLHFGNGTRLTVT.

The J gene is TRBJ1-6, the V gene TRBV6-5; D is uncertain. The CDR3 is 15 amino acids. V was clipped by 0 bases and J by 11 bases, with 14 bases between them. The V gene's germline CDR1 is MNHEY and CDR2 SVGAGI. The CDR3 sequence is CASSYSIGGSTPLHF. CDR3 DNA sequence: TGTGCCAGCAGTTACTCGATTGGCGGGTCTACACCCCTCCACTTT.

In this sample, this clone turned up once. Here the CDR3 reads CASSSFSIGYTF. The CDR3 DNA sequence: TGTGCCAGCAGCTCCTTTTCTATCGGCTACACCTTC. This chain connects TRBV7-2 to TRBJ1-2; D is ambiguous. With 4 bases removed from V and 8 bases from J, the gap between germline ends came to 11 bases. The CDR3 is 12 amino acids. Germline loops: CDR1 SGHTA, CDR2 FQGNSA.

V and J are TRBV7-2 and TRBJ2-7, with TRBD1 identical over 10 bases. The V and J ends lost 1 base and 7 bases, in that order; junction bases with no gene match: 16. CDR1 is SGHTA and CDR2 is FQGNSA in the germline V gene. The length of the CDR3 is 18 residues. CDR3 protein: CASSLGLSRGQGLGEQYF. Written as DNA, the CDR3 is TGTGCCAGCAGCTTAGGACTTTCGCGGGGACAGGGGCTGGGGGAGCAGTACTTC.

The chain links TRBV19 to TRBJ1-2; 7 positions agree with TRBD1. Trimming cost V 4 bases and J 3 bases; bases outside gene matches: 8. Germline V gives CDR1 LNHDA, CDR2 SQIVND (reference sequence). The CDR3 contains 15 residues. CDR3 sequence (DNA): TGTGCCAGTAGTACCCCCGGGACAGAAGACTATGGCTACACCTTC. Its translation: CASSTPGTEDYGYTF.

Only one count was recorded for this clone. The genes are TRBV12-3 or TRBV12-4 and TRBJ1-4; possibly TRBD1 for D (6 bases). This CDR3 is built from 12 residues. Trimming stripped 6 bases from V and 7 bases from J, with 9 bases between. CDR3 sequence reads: CASSEGGEKLFF. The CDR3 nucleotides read TGTGCCAGCAGCGAAGGGGGTGAAAAACTGTTTTTT.

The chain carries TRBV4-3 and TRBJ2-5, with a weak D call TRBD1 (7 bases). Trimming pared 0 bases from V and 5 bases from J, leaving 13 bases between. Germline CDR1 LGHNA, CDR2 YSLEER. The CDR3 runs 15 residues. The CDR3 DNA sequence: TGCGCCAGCAGCCAAGATCGGGCAGGGGGGGAGACCCAGTACTTC. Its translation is CASSQDRAGGETQYF.

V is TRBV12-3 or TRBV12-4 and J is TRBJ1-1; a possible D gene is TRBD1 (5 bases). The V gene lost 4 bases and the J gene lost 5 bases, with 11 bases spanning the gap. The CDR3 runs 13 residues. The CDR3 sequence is CASSWGGVTEAFF. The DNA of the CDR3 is TGTGCCAGCAGTTGGGGCGGAGTTACTGAAGCTTTCTTT.

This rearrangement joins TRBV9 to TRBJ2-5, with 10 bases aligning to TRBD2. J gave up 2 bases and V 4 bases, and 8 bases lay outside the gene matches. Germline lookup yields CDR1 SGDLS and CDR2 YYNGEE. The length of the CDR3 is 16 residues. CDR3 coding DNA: TGTGCCAGCAGCCCGGGGCGAGCGGGGGGGCAAGAGACCCAGTACTTC. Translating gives CASSPGRAGGQETQYF. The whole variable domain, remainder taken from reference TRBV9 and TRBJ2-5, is DSGVTQTPKHLITATGQRVTLRCSPRSGDLSVYWYQQSLDQGLQFLIQYYNGEERAKGNILERFSAQQFPDLHSELNLSSLELGDSALYFCASSPGRAGGQETQYFGPGTRLLVL.

This CDR3 is CSVVQGATGANVLTF. The CDR3 nucleotides read TGCAGCGTCGTCCAGGGGGCAACTGGGGCCAACGTCCTGACTTTC. This chain joins TRBV29-1 and TRBJ2-6; 8 nucleotides match TRBD1. CDR1 SQVTM and CDR2 ANQGSEA come from the germline V gene. V trimming: 6 bases; J trimming: 2 bases; junction bases outside the gene matches: 6. The CDR3 spans 15 residues.

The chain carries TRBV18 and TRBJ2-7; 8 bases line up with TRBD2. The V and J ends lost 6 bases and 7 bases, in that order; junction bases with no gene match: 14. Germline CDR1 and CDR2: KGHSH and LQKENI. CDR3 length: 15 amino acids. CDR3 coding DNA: TGTGCCAGCTCCCTAACGGGAGGGCCTTCGAGGGAGCAGTACTTC. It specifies CASSLTGGPSREQYF.

CDR3 protein: CASSLPRDRGQDGYTF. CDR3 nucleotides: TGTGCCAGCAGCCTGCCCCGGGACAGGGGGCAGGATGGCTACACCTTC. This chain uses TRBV7-9 with TRBJ1-2; 12 bases are shared with TRBD1. This CDR3 comprises 16 residues. Germline V CDR1 and CDR2: SEHNR, FQNEAQ (reference sequence). V shed 5 bases and J 6 bases; nucleotides not matched to a gene: 10.

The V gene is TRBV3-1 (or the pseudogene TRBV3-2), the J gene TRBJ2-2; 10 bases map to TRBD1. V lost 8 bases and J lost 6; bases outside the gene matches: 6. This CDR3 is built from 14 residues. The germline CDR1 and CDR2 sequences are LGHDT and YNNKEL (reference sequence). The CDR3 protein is CASRDRGGPGELFF. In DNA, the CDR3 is TGTGCCAGCCGGGACAGGGGAGGGCCCGGGGAGCTGTTTTTT.

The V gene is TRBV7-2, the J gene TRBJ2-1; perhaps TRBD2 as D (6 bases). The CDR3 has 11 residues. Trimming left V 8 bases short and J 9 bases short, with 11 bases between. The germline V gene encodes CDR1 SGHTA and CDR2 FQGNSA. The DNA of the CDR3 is TGTGCCAGCTCGACTAGATCTGAGCAGTTCTTC. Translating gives CASSTRSEQFF.

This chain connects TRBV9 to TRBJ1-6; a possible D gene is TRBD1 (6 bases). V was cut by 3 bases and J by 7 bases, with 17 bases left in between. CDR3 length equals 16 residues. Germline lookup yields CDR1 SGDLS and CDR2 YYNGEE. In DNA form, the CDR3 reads TGTGCCAGCAGCGCGACGCCCAACAGGGTAAATTCACCCCTCCACTTT. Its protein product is CASSATPNRVNSPLHF.

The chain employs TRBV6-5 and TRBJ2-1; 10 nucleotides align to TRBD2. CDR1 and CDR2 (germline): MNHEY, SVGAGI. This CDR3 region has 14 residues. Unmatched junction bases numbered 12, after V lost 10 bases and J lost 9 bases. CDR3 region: CATIAGGIRGEQFF. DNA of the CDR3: TGTGCCACCATAGCGGGAGGCATCAGGGGTGAGCAGTTCTTC.

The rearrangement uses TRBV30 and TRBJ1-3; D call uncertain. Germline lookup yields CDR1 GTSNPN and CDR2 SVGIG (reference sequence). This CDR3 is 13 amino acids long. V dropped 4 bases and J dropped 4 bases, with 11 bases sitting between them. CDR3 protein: CAWTSGGGNTIYF. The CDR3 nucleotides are TGTGCCTGGACTAGCGGCGGGGGAAACACCATATATTTT.

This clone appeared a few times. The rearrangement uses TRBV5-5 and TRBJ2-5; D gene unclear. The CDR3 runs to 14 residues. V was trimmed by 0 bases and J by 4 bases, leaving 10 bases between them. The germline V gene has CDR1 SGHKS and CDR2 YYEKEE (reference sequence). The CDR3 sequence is CASSLGGFGETQYF. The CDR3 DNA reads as TGTGCCAGCAGCTTGGGAGGCTTTGGAGAGACCCAGTACTTC.

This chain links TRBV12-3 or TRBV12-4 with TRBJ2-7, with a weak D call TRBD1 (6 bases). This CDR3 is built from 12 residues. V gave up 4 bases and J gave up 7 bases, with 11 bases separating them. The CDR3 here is CASSSGVGEQYF. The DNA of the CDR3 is TGTGCCAGCAGTTCAGGGGTGGGGGAGCAGTACTTC.

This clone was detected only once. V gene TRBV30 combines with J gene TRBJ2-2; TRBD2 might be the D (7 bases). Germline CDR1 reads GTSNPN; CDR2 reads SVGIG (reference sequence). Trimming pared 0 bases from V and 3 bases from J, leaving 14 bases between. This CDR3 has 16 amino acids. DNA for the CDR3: TGTGCCTGGAGTGTACTGCGGGGGCGGTACACCGGGGAGCTGTTTTTT. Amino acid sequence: CAWSVLRGRYTGELFF. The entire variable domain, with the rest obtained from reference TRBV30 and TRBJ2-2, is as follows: SQTIHQWPATLVQPVGSPLSLECTVEGTSNPNLYWYRQAAGRGLQLLFYSVGIGQISSEVPQNLSASRPQDRQFILSSKKLLLSDSGFYLCAWSVLRGRYTGELFFGEGSRLTVL.

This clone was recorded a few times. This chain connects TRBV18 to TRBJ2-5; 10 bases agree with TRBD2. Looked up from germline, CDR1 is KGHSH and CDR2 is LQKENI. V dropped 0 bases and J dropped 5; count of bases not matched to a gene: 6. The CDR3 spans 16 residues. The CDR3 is CASSPPLMTSGETQYF. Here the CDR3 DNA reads TGTGCCAGCTCACCACCGCTTATGACTAGCGGGGAGACCCAGTACTTC.